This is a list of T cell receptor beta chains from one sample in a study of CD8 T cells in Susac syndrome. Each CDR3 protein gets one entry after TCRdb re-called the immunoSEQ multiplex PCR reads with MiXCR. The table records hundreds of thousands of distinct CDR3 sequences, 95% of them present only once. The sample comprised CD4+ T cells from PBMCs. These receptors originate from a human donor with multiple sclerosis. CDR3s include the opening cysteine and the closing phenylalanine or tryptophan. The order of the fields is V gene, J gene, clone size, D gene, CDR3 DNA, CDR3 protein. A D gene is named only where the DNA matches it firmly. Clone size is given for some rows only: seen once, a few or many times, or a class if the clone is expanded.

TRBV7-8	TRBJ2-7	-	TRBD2	TGTGCCAGCAGCCTCGGACTAGTGCGCTACGAGCAGTACTTC	CASSLGLVRYEQYF
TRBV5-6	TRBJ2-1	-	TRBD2	TGTGCCAGCAGCTGGGGGGGAGGGCCCGGAATCTTC	CASSWGGGPGIF
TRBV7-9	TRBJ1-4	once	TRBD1	TGTGCCAGCAGCTTGAGCTCCGGGACAGTAAATGAAAAACTGTTTTTT	CASSLSSGTVNEKLFF
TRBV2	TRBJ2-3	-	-	TGTGCCAGCAGTGAAGGCCGGCGGATTACGCAGTATTTT	CASSEGRRITQYF
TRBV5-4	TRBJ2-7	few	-	TGTGCCAGCAGCTTGGGTACTCTGAGCTCCTACGAGCAGTACTTC	CASSLGTLSSYEQYF
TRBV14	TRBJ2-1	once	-	TGTGCCAGCAGCGACATCACGGGCTCCTACAATGAGCAGTTCTTC	CASSDITGSYNEQFF
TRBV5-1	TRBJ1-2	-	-	TGCGCCAGCAGCTTAAGGTTACAAAGCTATGGCTACACCTTC	CASSLRLQSYGYTF
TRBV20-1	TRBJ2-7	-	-	TGCAGTGCTAGCATAAGCGACCCCTACGAGCAGTACTTC	CSASISDPYEQYF
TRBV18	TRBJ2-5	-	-	TGTGCCAGCTCACAATTCCGGGGGAAACAAGAGACCCAGTACTTC	CASSQFRGKQETQYF
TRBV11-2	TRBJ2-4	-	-	TGTGCCAGCAGCACGGGACGGAAAAACATTCAGTACTTC	CASSTGRKNIQYF
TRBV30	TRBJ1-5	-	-	TGTGCGTGGGGCGCGGGATTAGATCAGCCCCAGCATTTT	CAWGAGLDQPQHF
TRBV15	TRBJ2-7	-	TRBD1	TGTGCCACCAGCGGCGGGACAGGGGGCGGTTACGAGCAGTACTTC	CATSGGTGGGYEQYF
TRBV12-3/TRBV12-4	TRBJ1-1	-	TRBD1	TGTGCCAGCAGTCGGGACAGGGCGGACACTGAAGCTTTCTTT	CASSRDRADTEAFF
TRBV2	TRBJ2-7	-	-	TGTGCCAGCAAGGGGGGGGCCTACGAGCAGTACTTC	CASKGGAYEQYF
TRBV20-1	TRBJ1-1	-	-	TGCAGTGCTAGAGATCGGGATGAAGCTTTCTTT	CSARDRDEAFF
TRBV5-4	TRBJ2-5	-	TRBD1	TGTGCCAGCAGCTTGGGTGGGACAGGGCGCGAGACCCAGTACTTC	CASSLGGTGRETQYF
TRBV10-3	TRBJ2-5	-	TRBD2	TGTGCCATCAAAACTAGCGGCCAAGAGACCCAGTACTTC	CAIKTSGQETQYF
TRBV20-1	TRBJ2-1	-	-	TGCAGTGCTGGACCGTTTAGGAATGAGCAGTTCTTC	CSAGPFRNEQFF
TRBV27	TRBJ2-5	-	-	TGTGCCAGCAGTTTATTGGGGACGGGCCAAGAGACCCAGTACTTC	CASSLLGTGQETQYF
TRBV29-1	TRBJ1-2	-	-	TGCAGCGCCGGAAATCAGGGTGGTGTGAGGGGCTACACCTTC	CSAGNQGGVRGYTF
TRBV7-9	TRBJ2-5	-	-	TGTGCCAGCAGCTTGGGTACAGCGGGCGAGACCCAGTACTTC	CASSLGTAGETQYF
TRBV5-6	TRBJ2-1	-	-	TGTGCCAGCAGCATAACGGGCGTTGGGCAGTTCTTC	CASSITGVGQFF
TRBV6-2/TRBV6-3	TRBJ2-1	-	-	TGTGCCAGCAGTCCCCCCCTAGGTAATGAGCAGTTCTTC	CASSPPLGNEQFF
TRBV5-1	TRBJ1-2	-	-	TGCGCCAGCAGCTTGGGGGTAGGGTCTCCGCAGGGCTACACCTTC	CASSLGVGSPQGYTF
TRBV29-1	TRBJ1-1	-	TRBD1	TGCAGCGTCGCCGGACAGGTGAACACTGAAGCTTTCTTT	CSVAGQVNTEAFF
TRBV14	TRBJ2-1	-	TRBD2	TGTGCCAGCAGCCAAGATTATAGCGGGGGTAACAATGAGCAGTTCTTC	CASSQDYSGGNNEQFF
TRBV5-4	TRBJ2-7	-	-	TGTGCCAGCAGTCAAAAGGAGGGCGGGGCGAGGAACGAGCAGTACTTC	CASSQKEGGARNEQYF
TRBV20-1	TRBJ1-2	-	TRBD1	TGCAGTGCACCTCGGACAGGGCACGGCTACACCTTC	CSAPRTGHGYTF
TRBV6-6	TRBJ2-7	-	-	TGTGCCAGCAGTTTTAGTAGGGGCGGCGAGCAGTACTTC	CASSFSRGGEQYF
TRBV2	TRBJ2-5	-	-	TGTGCCAGCAGTGGGGTCAGACAAGAGACCCAGTACTTC	CASSGVRQETQYF
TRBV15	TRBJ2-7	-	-	TGTGCCACCAGCAGAGGTGCCAGCTCCTACGAGCAGTACTTC	CATSRGASSYEQYF
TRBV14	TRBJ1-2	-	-	TGTGCCAGCAGCCATGGGGCTTACTATGGCTACACCTTC	CASSHGAYYGYTF
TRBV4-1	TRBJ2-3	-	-	TGCGCCAGCAGCCAACCGGGACCCGAAACAGATACGCAGTATTTT	CASSQPGPETDTQYF
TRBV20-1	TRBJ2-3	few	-	TGCAGTGCTAGAGATCTTGCGGATACGCAGTATTTT	CSARDLADTQYF
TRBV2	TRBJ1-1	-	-	TGTGCCAGCAGCAATTCTCAGATCACTGAAGCTTTCTTT	CASSNSQITEAFF
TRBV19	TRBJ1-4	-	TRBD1	TGTGCCAGTAGTATAGGGGACAGAACTGATGAAAAACTGTTTTTT	CASSIGDRTDEKLFF
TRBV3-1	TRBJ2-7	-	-	TGTGCCAGCAGCCCCCGAGGGTCTTTTAGCTCCTACGAGCAGTACTTC	CASSPRGSFSSYEQYF
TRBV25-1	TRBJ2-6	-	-	TGTGCCAGCAGTGGGCCGACTCGGGGGACTGGGGCCAACGTCCTGACTTTC	CASSGPTRGTGANVLTF
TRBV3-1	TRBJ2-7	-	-	TGTGCCAGCAGCCAAGGGGGTGCTCCGCCCTACGAGCAGTACTTC	CASSQGGAPPYEQYF
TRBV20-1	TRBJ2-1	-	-	TGCAGTGCTGGAGCGTGGAACGGGGGCTTC	CSAGAWNGGF
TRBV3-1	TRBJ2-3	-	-	TGTGCCAGCAGCCAAGTTGCCCCACCAGATACGCAGTATTTT	CASSQVAPPDTQYF
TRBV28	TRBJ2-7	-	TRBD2	TGTGCCAGCAGTGCATCGGGAGGGCCGTACCCCGAGCAGTACTTC	CASSASGGPYPEQYF
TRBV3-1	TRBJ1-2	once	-	TGTGCCAGCAGCCAAGGAGGTGATCTCTATGGCTACACCTTC	CASSQGGDLYGYTF
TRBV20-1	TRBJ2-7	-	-	TGCAGTGCTAACTCTCCCCAAAGAGAGCAGTACTTC	CSANSPQREQYF
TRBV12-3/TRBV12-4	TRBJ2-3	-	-	TGTGCCAGCACTATCGGGGATACGCAGTATTTT	CASTIGDTQYF
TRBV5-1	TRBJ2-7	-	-	TGCGCCAGCAGCGCGACAGGCAGATGGTACTTC	CASSATGRWYF
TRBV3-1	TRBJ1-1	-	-	TGTGCCAGCAGCAAGATTTCGGTGAACACTGAAGCTTTCTTT	CASSKISVNTEAFF
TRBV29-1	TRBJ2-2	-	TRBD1	TGCAGCGTCTATGTCAGGGGGCCGTGGACCGGGGAGCTGTTTTTT	CSVYVRGPWTGELFF
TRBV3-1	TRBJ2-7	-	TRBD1	TGTGCCAGCAGCCAGCAGACAGGGGGTCTCGGCGAGCAGTACTTC	CASSQQTGGLGEQYF
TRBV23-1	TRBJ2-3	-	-	TGCGCCAGCACCTACAGGGCGGGTACGCAGTATTTT	CASTYRAGTQYF
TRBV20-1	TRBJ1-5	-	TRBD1	TGCAGTGCTAGGGAGGACAGGGGATTTAGTCAGCCCCAGCATTTT	CSAREDRGFSQPQHF
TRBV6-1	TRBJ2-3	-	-	TGTGCCAGCACGAGGGGAGCCCTTACAGATACGCAGTATTTT	CASTRGALTDTQYF
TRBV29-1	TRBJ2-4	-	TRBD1	TGCAGCGTTGAAGGAGTTCAGGGGGCGAGGCTAAACATTCAGTACTTC	CSVEGVQGARLNIQYF
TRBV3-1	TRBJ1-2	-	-	TGTGCCAGCAGCCAAAAAGCCCCCGGGGGGGCGCATGGCTACACCTTC	CASSQKAPGGAHGYTF
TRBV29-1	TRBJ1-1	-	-	TGCAGCGTCGAAGGATGGCAGGGAACTGAAGCTTTCTTT	CSVEGWQGTEAFF